These 15 T cell receptor beta chains were sequenced from one sample in a study of cytomegalovirus exposure and HLA in healthy donors (dated by TCRdb to about 2017). Libraries were constructed by the immunoSEQ multiplex PCR assay. For the multiplex PCR, a mixture combining 60 forward primers for TCR Vbeta segments and 13 reverse primers for TCR Jbeta segments was used. Here the immuneACCESS table is served through TCRdb, limited to in-frame sequences with V and J called. Missing clones are a known gap in these copies; in checked studies unresolved V genes cover under half, and the rest lacks a known reason. Here the sample has approximately 91,000 clones; about nine tenths occur a single time. The ten top clones hold 8% to 10% of the sample. Sequenced: PBMCs. These receptors were collected from a man aged 25 to 45 in good health and CMV-seropositive.

This clone appeared once. The chain is built from TRBV7-8 and TRBJ2-1; D is ambiguous. This CDR3 has 15 amino acids. Trimming removed 1 base from V and 5 bases from J, with 12 bases in between. CDR1 and CDR2 from the germline V gene are SGHVS and FQNEAQ. CDR3: CASSLVRSKHNEQFF. The CDR3 DNA is TGTGCCAGCAGCTTAGTCCGGAGTAAACACAATGAGCAGTTCTTC.

J is TRBJ2-5 and V is TRBV6-5, with D uncertain. The CDR3 has 13 amino acids. Germline CDR1 is MNHEY and CDR2 is SVGAGI. The V and J ends lost 6 bases and 2 bases respectively, with 10 bases between them. The CDR3 DNA reads as TGTGCCAGCAGACCTACAGTACAAGAGACCCAGTACTTC. The encoded protein is CASRPTVQETQYF.

The chain recombines TRBV5-4 with TRBJ2-7, with D possibly being TRBD1 (5 bases). Trimming removed 0 bases at V and 5 bases at J, with 9 bases between. In germline, CDR1 is SGHNT, CDR2 YYREEE (reference sequence). This CDR3 has 13 residues. The CDR3 sequence: CASSLGARDEQYF. Here the CDR3 DNA reads TGTGCCAGCAGCTTGGGGGCCAGGGACGAGCAGTACTTC.

The chain combines TRBV14 with TRBJ2-3; D is possibly TRBD1 (6 bases). CDR1 and CDR2 (germline): SGHDN, FVKESK. Between the trimmed V and J ends, which lost 3 bases and 0 bases, there was a span of 13 bases. The CDR3 runs 16 residues. The CDR3 loop reads CASSHPQGHSTDTQYF. CDR3 sequence (DNA): TGTGCCAGCAGCCATCCTCAGGGACATAGCACAGATACGCAGTATTTT.

The chain employs TRBV6-1 and TRBJ2-5; 9 bases fit TRBD1. The CDR3 loop spans 15 amino acids. Germline assignment: CDR1 MNHNS and CDR2 SASEGT. Written as DNA, the CDR3 is TGTGCTTTGCACCGCGGACAGGGGTGGGCGGAGACCCAGTACTTC. Its translation is CALHRGQGWAETQYF.

This chain links TRBV30 with TRBJ2-5, with D possibly TRBD2 on 5 matching bases. V was clipped by 0 bases and J by 5 bases, with 10 bases between them. Germline values: CDR1 GTSNPN, CDR2 SVGIG (reference sequence). The CDR3 spans 13 residues. The CDR3 protein is CAWSVLGIETQYF. The CDR3 nucleotides read TGTGCCTGGAGTGTACTAGGAATCGAGACCCAGTACTTC.

This chain joins TRBV27 and TRBJ2-3, with 14 bases that match TRBD2. CDR1 is MNHEY, CDR2 SMNVEV, per germline (reference sequence). V trimming: 5 bases; J trimming: 1 base; junction bases outside the gene matches: 5. CDR3 length equals 17 residues. CDR3 sequence reads: CASSRLAGGPRTDTQYF. The CDR3 coding sequence is TGTGCCAGCAGTCGACTAGCGGGAGGGCCCCGCACAGATACGCAGTATTTT.

The chain employs TRBV27 and TRBJ2-3, with 7 bases identical to TRBD2. The ends lost 7 bases at V and 4 bases at J; junction bases unmatched: 17. In germline, CDR1 is MNHEY, CDR2 SMNVEV (reference sequence). The CDR3 runs 17 residues. CDR3 amino acids: CASTSAYGGRVADTQYF. The CDR3 DNA sequence: TGTGCCAGCACTTCTGCGTATGGCGGGAGAGTTGCAGATACGCAGTATTTT.

The chain recombines TRBV5-1 with TRBJ1-4, with D possibly being TRBD1 (5 bases). The CDR3 is 17 amino acids. Trimming left V 0 bases short and J 5 bases short, with 17 bases between. CDR1 and CDR2 from the germline V gene are SGHRS and YFSETQ. Written as DNA, the CDR3 is TGCGCCAGCAGCTTGGTCCCCAGCGTGGGGCAAAATGAAAAACTGTTTTTT. Translation: CASSLVPSVGQNEKLFF.

The gene calls are TRBV7-6 and TRBJ2-5; tentatively, D is TRBD1 (6 bases). The length of the CDR3 is 16 residues. The V end lost 4 bases, the J end lost 5 bases, and 20 bases lay between the germline ends. Germline CDR1 and CDR2: SGHVS and FNYEAQ. The CDR3 DNA is TGTGCCAGCAGCTGGTCATGGGGGCGGGTAAGGGAGACCCAGTACTTC. Translated, it gives CASSWSWGRVRETQYF.

The rearrangement joins TRBV28 to TRBJ2-7; D is uncertain. Trimming took off 5 bases at V and 3 bases at J, with 8 bases between the two ends. The germline V gene has CDR1 MDHEN and CDR2 SYDVKM. This CDR3 is 12 amino acids long. CDR3 protein: CASSLLGYEQYF. CDR3 coding DNA: TGTGCCAGCAGTCTCCTCGGCTACGAGCAGTACTTC.

The J gene is TRBJ1-5, the V gene TRBV6-1; TRBD1 matches at 8 bases. The CDR3 extends over 14 amino acids. After removal of 6 bases from V and 4 bases from J, the junction contained 5 bases not matched to a gene. Germline V gene data show CDR1 as MNHNS and CDR2 as SASEGT. The CDR3, as DNA: TGTGCCAGCAGCGCAACAGGGGGGAATCAGCCCCAGCATTTT. Encoded protein: CASSATGGNQPQHF.

The CDR3 spells CASSPPQGLQQYF. In DNA form, the CDR3 reads TGTGCCAGCTCACCACCTCAGGGTTTACAGCAGTACTTC. The chain joins TRBV18 to TRBJ2-7; a possible D gene is TRBD1 (5 bases). The V end lost 0 bases, the J end lost 8 bases, and 11 bases lay between the germline ends. Germline CDR1 KGHSH, CDR2 LQKENI. CDR3 length: 13 amino acids.

The rearrangement uses TRBV5-6 and TRBJ2-3; D perhaps matches TRBD1 (6 bases). The CDR3 sequence is 17 residues long. Trimming shortened V by 0 bases and J by 3 bases, and 17 bases separated the two germline ends. The germline V gene has CDR1 SGHDT and CDR2 YYEEEE. The CDR3 here is CASSLEQTGIRTDTQYF. The CDR3 DNA follows: TGTGCCAGCAGCTTGGAACAAACAGGGATCAGGACAGATACGCAGTATTTT. Drawing the rest from reference TRBV5-6 and TRBJ2-3, the complete variable domain is DAGVTQSPTHLIKTRGQQVTLRCSPKSGHDTVSWYQQALGQGPQFIFQYYEEEERQRGNFPDRFSGHQFPNYSSELNVNALLLGDSALYLCASSLEQTGIRTDTQYFGPGTRLTVL.

Note on this clone: A read error may produce the germline difference seen at one junction end. V usage is TRBV15 and J usage is TRBJ2-7; D is ambiguous. The CDR3 has 13 residues. CDR1 and CDR2 from the germline V gene are LNHNV and YYDKDF (reference sequence). As DNA, the CDR3 is TGTGCCACCAGCAGAGATCGAGGCTACGAGCGGTACTTC. Translating it yields CATSRDRGYERYF.